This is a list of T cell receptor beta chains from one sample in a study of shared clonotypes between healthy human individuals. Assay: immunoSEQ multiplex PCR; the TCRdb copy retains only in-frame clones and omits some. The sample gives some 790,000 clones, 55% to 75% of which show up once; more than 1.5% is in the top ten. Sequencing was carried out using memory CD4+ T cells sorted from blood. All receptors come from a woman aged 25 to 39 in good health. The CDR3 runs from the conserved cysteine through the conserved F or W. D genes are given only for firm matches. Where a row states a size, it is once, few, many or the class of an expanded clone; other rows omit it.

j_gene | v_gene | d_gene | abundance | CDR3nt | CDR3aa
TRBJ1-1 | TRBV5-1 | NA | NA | TGCGCCAGCAGCTTGGGGGGGTATGACACTGAAGCTTTCTTT | CASSLGGYDTEAFF
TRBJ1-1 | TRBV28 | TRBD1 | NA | TGTGCCAGCAGTTTACTACAGGGGCGAGGAGCTTTCTTT | CASSLLQGRGAFF
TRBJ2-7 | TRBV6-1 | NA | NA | TGTGCCAGCGGTGCGGTTAGCGGATATCCCTACGAGCAGTACTTC | CASGAVSGYPYEQYF
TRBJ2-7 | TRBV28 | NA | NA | TGTGCCAGCAGCCCTACCGGGACCTACGAGCAGTACTTC | CASSPTGTYEQYF
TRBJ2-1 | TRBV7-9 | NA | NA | TGTGCCAGCAGCTTAAAGGTTGGTAGCGGACCCTACAATGAGCAGTTCTTC | CASSLKVGSGPYNEQFF
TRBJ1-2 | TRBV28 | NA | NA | TGTGCCAGCAGCCTATCCAACTATGGCTACACCTTC | CASSLSNYGYTF
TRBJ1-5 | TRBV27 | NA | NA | TGTGCCAGCAGTTTGAGGGGGGCGGAGCAGCCCCAGCATTTT | CASSLRGAEQPQHF
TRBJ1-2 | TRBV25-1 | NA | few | TGTGCCAGCAGTGAAAATTTGAGAGGCGCCTACACCTTC | CASSENLRGAYTF
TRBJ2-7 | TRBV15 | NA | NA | TGTGCCACCAGCATTGGTAGCTTGATGGGCGAGCAGTACTTC | CATSIGSLMGEQYF
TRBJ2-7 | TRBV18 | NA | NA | TGTGCCAGCTCACCACCCGCAGCGAACATTTACGAGCAGTACTTC | CASSPPAANIYEQYF
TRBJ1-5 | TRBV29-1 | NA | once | TGCAGCGTCGCACAGGGTAATCAGCCCCAGCATTTT | CSVAQGNQPQHF
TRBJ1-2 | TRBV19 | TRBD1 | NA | TGTGCCAGTAGAGGGGGACAGCTACTTCTCCCCCACTATGGCTACACCTTC | CASRGGQLLLPHYGYTF
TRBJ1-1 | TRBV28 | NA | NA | TGTGCCAGCCAATCGGGGGGCGCGAGCACTGAAGCTTTCTTT | CASQSGGASTEAFF
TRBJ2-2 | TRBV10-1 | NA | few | TGCGCCAGCTCTCCAGCCGCTGACACCGGGGAGCTGTTTTTT | CASSPAADTGELFF
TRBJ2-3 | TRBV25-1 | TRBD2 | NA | TGTGCCAGCAGAGACGCTAGCGGAACTAGCACAGATACGCAGTATTTT | CASRDASGTSTDTQYF
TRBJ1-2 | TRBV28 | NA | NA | TGTGCCAGCAATAGGGACTGGAACTATGGCTACACCTTC | CASNRDWNYGYTF
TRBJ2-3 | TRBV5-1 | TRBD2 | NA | TGCGCCAGCAGCTTTCGACTAGCGGGAGCAGATACGCAGTATTTT | CASSFRLAGADTQYF
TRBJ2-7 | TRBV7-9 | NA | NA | TGTGCCAGCACCAAGGGGGGAGTGGCCTACGAGCAGTACTTC | CASTKGGVAYEQYF
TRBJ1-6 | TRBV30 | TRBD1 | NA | TGTGCCTGGAGTCCCCCGGGACAGTATAATTCACCCCTCCACTTT | CAWSPPGQYNSPLHF
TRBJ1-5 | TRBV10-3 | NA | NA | TGTGCCATCAGTGGAGCTGGGTATAGCAATCAGCCCCAGCATTTT | CAISGAGYSNQPQHF
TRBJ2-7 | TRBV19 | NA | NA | TGTGCCAGTAGTATCGATCGGCAGCCCGCCTACGAGCAGTACTTC | CASSIDRQPAYEQYF
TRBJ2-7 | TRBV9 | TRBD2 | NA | TGTGCCAGCAGCGTAGAGGGACTAGCGGGAGTCGAGCAGTACTTC | CASSVEGLAGVEQYF
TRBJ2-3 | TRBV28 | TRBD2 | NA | TGTGCCAGCGGCCTAGCGGGAGATACGCAGTATTTT | CASGLAGDTQYF
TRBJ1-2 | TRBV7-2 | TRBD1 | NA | TGTGCCAGCAGCCGACAACAGGGGTCTCATGGCTACACCTTC | CASSRQQGSHGYTF
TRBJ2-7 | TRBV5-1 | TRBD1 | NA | TGCGCCAGCAGCTCGTCGACAGGGGCTACTGGTTACGAGCAGTACTTC | CASSSSTGATGYEQYF
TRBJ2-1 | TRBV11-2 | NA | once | TGTGCCAGCAGCTTAGTTGGGCCCTACAATGAGCAGTTCTTC | CASSLVGPYNEQFF
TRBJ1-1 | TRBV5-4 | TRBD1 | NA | TGTGCCAGCAGCTTGAATCAGGGGGCGGGCACTGAAGCTTTCTTT | CASSLNQGAGTEAFF
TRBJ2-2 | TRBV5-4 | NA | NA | TGTGCCAGCAACCCCCTGGACGGGGAGCTGTTTTTT | CASNPLDGELFF
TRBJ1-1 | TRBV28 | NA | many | TGTGCCAGCAGCCTGCGGGGAGGGAACACTGAAGCTTTCTTT | CASSLRGGNTEAFF
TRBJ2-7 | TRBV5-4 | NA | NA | TGTGCCAGCAGCTTGGACTCCGGGACGCTGAGCTCCTACGAGCAGTACTTC | CASSLDSGTLSSYEQYF
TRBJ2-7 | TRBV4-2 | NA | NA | TGTGCCAGCAGCCAAGGGGGGGCGACCCCCTACGAGCAGTACTTC | CASSQGGATPYEQYF
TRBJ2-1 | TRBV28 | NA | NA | TGTGCCAGCACCCTAGGGAGTTACAATGAGCAGTTCTTC | CASTLGSYNEQFF
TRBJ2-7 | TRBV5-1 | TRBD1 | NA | TGCGCCAGCAGCCGGGGACAGGGATACGAGCAGTACTTC | CASSRGQGYEQYF
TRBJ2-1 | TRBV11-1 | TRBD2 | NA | TGTGCCAGCAGTCTCCTAGCGGGAGGGCACAATGAGCAGTTCTTC | CASSLLAGGHNEQFF
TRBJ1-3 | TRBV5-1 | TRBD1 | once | TGCGCCAGCAGCCACGGGACAGATGGAAACACCATATATTTT | CASSHGTDGNTIYF
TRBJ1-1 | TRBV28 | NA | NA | TGTGCCAGCAGTCCTGAATGGGGTAACACTGAAGCTTTCTTT | CASSPEWGNTEAFF
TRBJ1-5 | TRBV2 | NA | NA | TGTGCCAGCAGTGAACAGGGGAATAGCAATCAGCCCCAGCATTTT | CASSEQGNSNQPQHF
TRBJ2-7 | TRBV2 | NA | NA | TGTGCCACATCCCTCTCCTACGAGCAGTACTTC | CATSLSYEQYF
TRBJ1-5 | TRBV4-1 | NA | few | TGCGCCAGCAGCCAACGGGGGGCGTACAATCAGCCCCAGCATTTT | CASSQRGAYNQPQHF
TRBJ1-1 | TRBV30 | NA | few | TGTGCCTGGAGTCGGCAGGGGATCACTGAAGCTTTCTTT | CAWSRQGITEAFF
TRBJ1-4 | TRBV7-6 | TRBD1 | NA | TGTGCCAGCAGCTTAGTGGACAGGGCTGGTGAAAAACTGTTTTTT | CASSLVDRAGEKLFF
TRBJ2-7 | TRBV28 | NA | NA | TGTGCCAGCCAGCATGGGGTCTCCCGTGGGTACGAGCAGTACTTC | CASQHGVSRGYEQYF